A selection of T cell receptor beta chains follows, all from one sample in a study of blood T cell repertoires in COVID-19. Profiling relied on immunoSEQ multiplex PCR, and the TCRdb table lists in-frame clones only, not all of them. The sample contains about 110,000 clones, 85% of which appear only once. The specimen sequenced was peripheral blood. The source is a man aged 35-49 years with acute or convalescent COVID-19. The CDR3 runs from the conserved cysteine through the conserved F or W. The D gene is left open where the match is weak. Only some rows state a clone size, as once, few, many or a class for expanded clones.

d_call	clone_size	v_call	j_call	cdr3_length	cdr3_aa	cdr3_nt
-	-	TRBV28	TRBJ2-3	14	CASSLRQGGATQYF	TGTGCCAGCAGTTTAAGGCAGGGGGGAGCTACGCAGTATTTT
TRBD2	-	TRBV6-5	TRBJ2-1	15	CASRMTSGSYNEQFF	TGTGCCAGCAGGATGACTAGCGGGTCCTACAATGAGCAGTTCTTC
-	-	TRBV10-3	TRBJ2-7	14	CAISESHRSYEQYF	TGTGCCATCAGTGAGTCGCACAGGAGCTACGAGCAGTACTTC
TRBD1	-	TRBV19	TRBJ2-4	19	CASSIAAGTGLVRKNIQYF	TGTGCCAGTAGTATCGCCGCTGGGACAGGGCTCGTACGCAAAAACATTCAGTACTTC
-	-	TRBV19	TRBJ2-6	14	CASSTVSGANVLTF	TGTGCCAGTAGTACAGTCTCTGGGGCCAACGTCCTGACTTTC
-	-	TRBV7-2	TRBJ2-7	14	CASSPEGTPYEQYF	TGTGCCAGCAGCCCCGAGGGTACCCCCTACGAGCAGTACTTC
TRBD1	-	TRBV4-2	TRBJ1-2	16	CASSPQQGDEYYGYTF	TGTGCCAGCAGCCCCCAACAGGGGGATGAGTACTATGGCTACACCTTC
-	-	TRBV7-2	TRBJ1-2	13	CASSLERDYGYTF	TGTGCCAGCAGCTTAGAACGGGACTATGGCTACACCTTC
-	-	TRBV4-3	TRBJ2-1	17	CASSQAVGQSSYNEQFF	TGCGCCAGCAGCCAAGCCGTGGGACAAAGCTCCTACAATGAGCAGTTCTTC
-	-	TRBV21-1	TRBJ2-7	13	CASTPTDSYEQYF	TGTGCCAGCACCCCGACAGACTCCTACGAGCAGTACTTC
-	-	TRBV5-1	TRBJ1-3	15	CASSSGLISGNTIYF	TGCGCCAGCAGCTCCGGACTGATCTCTGGAAACACCATATATTTT
-	-	TRBV11-2	TRBJ2-1	15	CASSFSRLANNEQFF	TGTGCCAGCAGCTTCTCACGTCTAGCGAACAATGAGCAGTTCTTC
TRBD1	-	TRBV5-1	TRBJ1-3	17	CASSLVRTGSSGNTIYF	TGCGCCAGCAGCTTGGTTCGGACAGGCTCCTCTGGAAACACCATATATTTT
TRBD2	-	TRBV6-6	TRBJ2-1	16	CASSYTAGGYRDEQFF	TGTGCCAGCAGCTACACAGCGGGAGGGTACCGGGATGAGCAGTTCTTC
-	-	TRBV4-2	TRBJ2-3	12	CASSQDQGNQYF	TGTGCCAGCAGCCAAGATCAGGGAAACCAGTATTTT
-	-	TRBV7-2	TRBJ2-1	15	CASSLQIGESRQQFF	TGTGCCAGCAGCTTACAGATAGGAGAGAGTCGCCAGCAGTTCTTC
-	-	TRBV19	TRBJ2-2	15	CASSRGGSPAGELFF	TGTGCCAGTAGTAGAGGTGGTAGCCCCGCCGGGGAGCTGTTTTTT
-	few	TRBV3-1/TRBV3-2	TRBJ2-2	17	CASSQTLAGSHTGELFF	TGTGCCAGCAGCCAAACACTAGCCGGGTCTCACACCGGGGAGCTGTTTTTT
TRBD2	once	TRBV19	TRBJ2-1	16	CASSSAGLAGGPEQFF	TGTGCCAGTAGCTCGGCGGGACTAGCGGGAGGTCCCGAGCAGTTCTTC
TRBD1	-	TRBV4-1	TRBJ1-3	17	CASSQERQGMLGNTIYF	TGCGCCAGCAGCCAAGAACGACAGGGAATGCTTGGAAACACCATATATTTT
TRBD2	once	TRBV4-2	TRBJ2-1	15	CASSPRLAGYNEQFF	TGTGCCAGCAGCCCCCGGCTAGCGGGGTACAATGAGCAGTTCTTC
TRBD1	-	TRBV18	TRBJ2-7	15	CASSPPWDREFGQYF	TGTGCCAGCTCACCACCGTGGGACAGGGAATTCGGGCAGTACTTC
TRBD2	-	TRBV3-1/TRBV3-2	TRBJ2-7	16	CASSSRLAGGPDEQYF	TGTGCCAGCAGCTCCAGACTAGCGGGGGGGCCGGACGAGCAGTACTTC
-	-	TRBV9	TRBJ2-1	15	CASSVDAGSYNEQFF	TGTGCCAGCAGCGTAGACGCGGGCTCCTACAATGAGCAGTTCTTC
-	few	TRBV7-3	TRBJ1-2	14	CASSFAGRDGGYTF	TGTGCCAGCAGCTTCGCTGGGAGGGATGGTGGCTACACCTTC
-	-	TRBV11-2	TRBJ1-2	15	CASSLRAGRVGGYTF	TGTGCCAGCAGCTTAAGGGCAGGGAGGGTTGGTGGCTACACCTTC
TRBD2	-	TRBV18	TRBJ2-1	20	CASSRPGTTRGPFTYNEQFF	TGTGCCAGCTCACGACCGGGGACTACCCGGGGCCCGTTTACTTACAATGAGCAGTTCTTC
TRBD1	once	TRBV5-1	TRBJ2-3	14	CASSSGQGADTQYF	TGCGCCAGCAGCTCGGGACAGGGGGCAGATACGCAGTATTTT
TRBD1	-	TRBV7-9	TRBJ2-2	18	CASSSRGRDRVYTGELFF	TGTGCCAGCAGCTCCCGGGGGCGGGACAGGGTATACACCGGGGAGCTGTTTTTT
-	-	TRBV6-5	TRBJ2-7	14	CASSPGGQSYEQYF	TGTGCCAGCAGTCCCGGGGGACAGTCCTACGAGCAGTACTTC
TRBD2	once	TRBV29-1	TRBJ2-5	15	CSVRGLAGGPQTQYF	TGCAGCGTCCGGGGATTAGCGGGAGGGCCCCAGACCCAGTACTTC
-	-	TRBV12-3/TRBV12-4	TRBJ2-1	13	CASSFILGNEQFF	TGTGCCAGCAGTTTCATACTCGGGAATGAGCAGTTCTTC
TRBD1	-	TRBV7-9	TRBJ2-4	17	CASSLSPRQGSKNIQYF	TGTGCCAGCAGCTTATCACCGCGACAGGGGTCCAAAAACATTCAGTACTTC
-	-	TRBV6-5	TRBJ2-1	15	CASSYTAGVYNEQFF	TGTGCCAGCAGTTACACGGCAGGTGTCTACAATGAGCAGTTCTTC
-	-	TRBV9	TRBJ2-3	17	CASSQTVVAMGTDTQYF	TGTGCCAGCAGCCAGACAGTAGTGGCTATGGGCACAGATACGCAGTATTTT
TRBD1	-	TRBV7-2	TRBJ1-1	14	CASSLRGLGTEAFF	TGTGCCAGCAGCTTAAGGGGGCTAGGCACTGAAGCTTTCTTT
-	-	TRBV6-6	TRBJ2-7	15	CASSYFSGVGYEQYF	TGTGCCAGCAGTTACTTTTCGGGAGTAGGGTACGAGCAGTACTTC
TRBD1	-	TRBV24-1	TRBJ1-6	18	CATSDQMGTGVYNSPLHF	TGTGCCACCAGTGACCAGATGGGGACAGGGGTCTATAATTCACCCCTCCACTTT